The TCR beta chain described here comes from a study of T cell responses to AZD1222 COVID-19 vaccine. Notes on the study in general: The donor group comprised mostly white British people and more females; the analysis possibly underestimated clonal diversity.

Data came from immunoSEQ multiplex PCR; TCRdb stores just in-frame clones and leaves some out. Found here are 50,000 to 70,000 clones, 80% to 90% of them singletons; the top ten hold 5% to 6.5%. The sample holds one count of this clone. Its target is not known. Trimming stripped 6 bases from V and 2 bases from J, with 11 bases between. This CDR3 spans 14 amino acids. The germline V gene has CDR1 PRHDT and CDR2 FYEKMQ (reference sequence). Specimen: peripheral blood, collected 28 days after the second AZD1222 dose. This sequence originates from an adult who received the AZD1222 COVID-19 vaccine. The chain employs TRBV13 and TRBJ1-3, with D perhaps matching TRBD1 (5 bases). CDR3 sequence: CASSQKGTGNTIYF. The CDR3 DNA is TGTGCCAGCAGTCAAAAGGGGACTGGAAACACCATATATTTT.